This T cell receptor beta chain is from a study of T cells in women clearing cervical HPV infection. Study-wide background: Case blood drawn at lesion detection; control blood after infection cleared.

Whole-study findings and limits: It is unknown whether associations predate infection; no effector/memory or HPV-specific sorting.

Average input was around 1,300 ng genomic DNA for immunoSEQ TCR beta CDR3 amplification. Produced via immunoSEQ multiplex PCR; TCRdb's table is partial and in-frame only. The sample has roughly 30,000 clones. CDR3 length: 12 residues. Germline CDR1 reads SGHDT; CDR2 reads YYEEEE. Details on this clone: Its target is not known. The read terminates 3 residues before the CDR3 end, so the remaining end is supplied by the germline J gene.

Each participant carried one incident cervical HPV16 infection only. Sequencing input: blood buffy coat. The sequence was obtained from a woman between 18 and 69 years old with a cervical HPV16 infection that either progressed to CIN3+ or cleared (not recorded which). This rearrangement joins TRBV5-6 to TRBJ2-3; D might be TRBD1 (6 bases). The sequenced CDR3 bases are TGTGCCAGCAGCCCCTTACAGGGCACG. This gives the protein CASSPLQGT. The entire CDR3 protein is CASSPLQGTQYF.